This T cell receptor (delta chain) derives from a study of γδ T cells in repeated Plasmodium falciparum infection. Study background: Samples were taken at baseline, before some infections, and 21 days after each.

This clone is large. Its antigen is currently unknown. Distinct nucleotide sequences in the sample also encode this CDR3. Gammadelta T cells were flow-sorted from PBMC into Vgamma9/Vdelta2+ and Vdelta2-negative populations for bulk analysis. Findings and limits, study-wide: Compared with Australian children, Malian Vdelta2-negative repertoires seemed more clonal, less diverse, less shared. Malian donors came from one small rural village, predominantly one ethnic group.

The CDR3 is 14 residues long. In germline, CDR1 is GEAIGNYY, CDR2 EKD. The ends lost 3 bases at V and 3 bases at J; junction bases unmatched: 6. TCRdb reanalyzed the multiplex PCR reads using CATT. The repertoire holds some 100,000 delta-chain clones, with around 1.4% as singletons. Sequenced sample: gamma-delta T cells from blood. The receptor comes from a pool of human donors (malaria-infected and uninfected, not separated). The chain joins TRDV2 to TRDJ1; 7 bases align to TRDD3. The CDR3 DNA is TGTGCCTGTGACCCTATTACTGGGGCCGATAAACTCATCTTT. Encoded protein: CACDPITGADKLIF.